This T cell receptor beta chain was observed in a study of blood T cell repertoires in COVID-19 (dated by TCRdb to about 2020). For the study in its entirety: The collaborator samples originated in the United States, Italy and Spain and spanned the acute and convalescent phases of COVID-19. The material from the prospective study consisted of cDNA or gDNA derived from T cells, B-cell-depleted T cells, or PBMCs. The dataset comprised deeply sampled blood TCRbeta repertoires from subjects exposed to, actively infected with, or recovered from COVID-19. The repertoires were made available in a free public database intended to serve as a resource for research on the immune response to SARS-CoV-2. The samples were drawn from two sources: the first 160 participants of the ongoing ImmuneRACE study, and over 950 subjects contributed by 6 global collaborators. The sample metadata nearly always contained a de-identified subject ID, COVID-19 status, age in years and sex. Where available, HLA class I and class II types were taken from metadata supplied by the sample provider and were not determined by assay-based typing. Overall results and qualifications from the work: The quantity of clinical and demographic metadata differed by source and by participant and was supplied without curation.

Each collaborating institution followed its own protocols to collect whole blood in K2EDTA tubes. Collaborator samples were shipped for TCRbeta analysis as frozen whole blood, isolated PBMCs, or DNA extracted from either sample type. TCRbeta CDR3 regions were amplified from genomic DNA by means of the immunoSEQ Assay, a bias-controlled multiplex PCR. As for the original processing: The number of nucleated cells in each sample was estimated by amplification of reference gene primers within the assay. To quantify the absolute abundance of each unique TCRbeta CDR3 rearrangement, sequence reads were collapsed and filtered. Productive Simpson clonality was computed per sample as the square root of Simpson's diversity index over productive rearrangements. The immuneACCESS repertoire file appears here via TCRdb, limited to in-frame rearrangements. These files lack a portion of the clones; in checked studies, under half of the deficit traces to unresolved V genes, and the cause of the others is not known. That table is the source of V, J and clone size, and D and trimming were worked out from the DNA. The sample table records 250,000 to 300,000 clones; around 81% of these occur just once. Around 3.2% of the sample goes to the ten largest clones.

A word on this clone: This clone's antigen is unknown. Per-base quality was not reported, and no clone a single base away is much larger than it.

Counted from cysteine to phenylalanine, this CDR3 has 18 amino acids. Only the CDR3 DNA is retained, 54 bases long and in frame from the first base. The germline V gene gives CDR1 as LGHNA and CDR2 as YSLEER. Cut back by 0 bases and 0 bases, the V and J ends lie 14 bases apart. The sample taken for sequencing was peripheral blood. This chain is built from TRBV4-3 and TRBJ1-4; the D gene cannot be named for sure. This clonotype originated in an older woman with active or convalescent COVID-19. The CDR3 corresponds to CASSQDYRGPATNEKLFF. The sequence in DNA is TGCGCCAGCAGCCAAGATTACCGGGGTCCCGCAACTAATGAAAAACTGTTTTTT.